Presented here are 9 T cell receptor delta chains from one specimen sequenced in a study of Vδ1+ human thymocytes. No antigens are known for them. RNA was extracted from the cells and then reverse transcribed. The CDR3 regions were amplified by multiplex PCR from V-gene primers to a constant-region primer. TCRdb applied CATT to the multiplex PCR reads for clone calling. Of around 60,000 delta-chain clones listed, more than 13% are singletons. Study findings and constraints: Thymic TRG and TRD repertoires appeared highly polyclonal.

Sequenced material: Vdelta1+ gamma-delta thymocytes from the thymus. Sample subset: FACS-sorted CD3+ TCRalphabeta- TCRVdelta1+ TCRVdelta2- thymocytes. The source of these receptors is a girl under three years old who had congenital heart surgery.

The chain links TRDV1 to TRDJ2; weak D call: TRDD3 (6 bases). V lost 5 bases to trimming and J lost 14 bases, with 24 bases between them. The CDR3 totals 15 residues. Germline-derived CDR1 and CDR2 are TSWWSYY and QGS. The CDR3 coding sequence is TGTGCTCTTGGGAAAAGTGGGGGGTTTCCTTATAGGCTCTTCTTT. Amino acid sequence: CALGKSGGFPYRLFF.

The V and J genes are TRDV1 and TRDJ1; 12 nucleotides agree with TRDD3. J was trimmed by 4 bases and V by 2 bases; bases with no gene match: 11. Germline CDR1 is TSWWSYY and CDR2 is QGS. This CDR3 spans 18 amino acids. DNA of the CDR3: TGTGCTCTTGGGGAATTCTCCCCTGGGGGATACGGTGGCGATAAACTCATCTTT. It specifies CALGEFSPGGYGGDKLIF.

The chain has TRDV1 and TRDJ1; 13 bases map to TRDD3. V gave up 3 bases and J gave up 0 bases; unmatched junction bases: 31. In germline, CDR1 is TSWWSYY, CDR2 QGS. The CDR3 is made up of 26 amino acids. The CDR3 sequence is CALGDPGTGSSSWVLGDTVYTDKLIF. In DNA form, the CDR3 reads TGTGCTCTTGGGGACCCAGGGACCGGTAGCTCCAGCTGGGTACTGGGGGATACGGTGTACACCGATAAACTCATCTTT.

The chain carries TRDV3 and TRDJ1; D may match TRDD2 or TRDD3 (5 bases each). The V gene's germline CDR1 is TVYSNPD and CDR2 GDNSRS (reference sequence). This CDR3 has 12 amino acids. The germline V and J ends were trimmed by 4 bases and 6 bases, with 15 bases remaining between them. This CDR3 reads CASRLLGNKLIF. CDR3 sequence (DNA): TGTGCCTCCCGCCTTCTGGGCAATAAACTCATCTTT.

This clone was detected a few times. The chain recombines TRDV1 with TRDJ1; D perhaps matches TRDD3 (5 bases). This CDR3 has 15 residues. Germline V gene sequence: CDR1 TSWWSYY, CDR2 QGS. V shed 3 bases and J shed 0 bases, with 11 bases lying between them. The CDR3 sequence: CALGDLDTYTDKLIF. Written as DNA, the CDR3 is TGTGCTCTTGGGGATCTCGATACCTACACCGATAAACTCATCTTT.

The chain couples TRDV1 to TRDJ1; a possible D gene is TRDD2 (5 bases). Germline V gives CDR1 TSWWSYY, CDR2 QGS. CDR3 length: 17 amino acids. Trimming took 3 bases from V and 0 from J, leaving 17 bases between them. The CDR3 spells CALGDLRITVYTDKLIF. The CDR3 coding sequence is TGTGCTCTTGGGGACCTACGGATTACGGTATACACCGATAAACTCATCTTT.

As for this clone: One junction end disagrees with the germline gene, perhaps due to a read error. The chain joins TRDV1 to TRDJ1; 7 bases are a match to TRDD3. Germline V gives CDR1 TSWWSYY, CDR2 QGS. CDR3 length equals 19 residues. The CDR3 sequence is CALGERSKGYASYTDKPIF. CDR3 DNA sequence: TGTGCTCTTGGGGAACGCTCAAAAGGATACGCCTCGTACACCGATAAACCCATCTTT.

J is TRDJ1 and V is TRDV1, with TRDD2 as a possible D gene (6 bases). V was cut by 5 bases and J by 6 bases, with 31 bases left in between. Germline CDR1 is TSWWSYY and CDR2 is QGS. CDR3 length: 19 amino acids. CDR3 nucleotides: TGTGCTCTTGGGATCCATATTCCTAGTCTGGGACCCAGAACTAATAAACTCATCTTT. Translation: CALGIHIPSLGPRTNKLIF.

This clone was found a few times. The chain combines TRDV1 with TRDJ1; D uncertain. The CDR3 is 19 amino acids. Germline CDR1 is TSWWSYY and CDR2 is QGS. V was pared by 2 bases and J by 0 bases, with 22 bases between. The CDR3 DNA is TGTGCTCTTGGGGAAAAGTGGGTGGACCCACATGGGTACACCGATAAACTCATCTTT. As protein: CALGEKWVDPHGYTDKLIF.